This T cell receptor beta chain was recovered during a study of blood T cell repertoires in COVID-19. At the level of the study: The United States, Italy and Spain were the sources of the acute and convalescent COVID-19 samples.

As handled by the study authors: Amplification of reference gene primers provided the estimated nucleated cell counts. The table came from immunoSEQ multiplex PCR; TCRdb's copy has only in-frame clones and leaves some out. The V and J calls and clone size are taken from that table; D and trimming were inferred from the DNA. The repertoire holds some 290,000 clones, with roughly 87% as singletons. J was trimmed by 3 bases and V by 5 bases; bases with no gene match: 3. Germline V gene data show CDR1 as MNHEY and CDR2 as SVGAGI. This CDR3 has 14 residues. This sequence joins TRBV6-5 and TRBJ2-3, with 9 bases that match TRBD1. Input material: peripheral blood. The source of this sequence is a woman in her fifties or sixties who had recovered from COVID-19. The chain's CDR3 is CASSNDRGTDTQYF. For the CDR3, the DNA is TGTGCCAGCAGTAATGACAGGGGGACAGATACGCAGTATTTT.